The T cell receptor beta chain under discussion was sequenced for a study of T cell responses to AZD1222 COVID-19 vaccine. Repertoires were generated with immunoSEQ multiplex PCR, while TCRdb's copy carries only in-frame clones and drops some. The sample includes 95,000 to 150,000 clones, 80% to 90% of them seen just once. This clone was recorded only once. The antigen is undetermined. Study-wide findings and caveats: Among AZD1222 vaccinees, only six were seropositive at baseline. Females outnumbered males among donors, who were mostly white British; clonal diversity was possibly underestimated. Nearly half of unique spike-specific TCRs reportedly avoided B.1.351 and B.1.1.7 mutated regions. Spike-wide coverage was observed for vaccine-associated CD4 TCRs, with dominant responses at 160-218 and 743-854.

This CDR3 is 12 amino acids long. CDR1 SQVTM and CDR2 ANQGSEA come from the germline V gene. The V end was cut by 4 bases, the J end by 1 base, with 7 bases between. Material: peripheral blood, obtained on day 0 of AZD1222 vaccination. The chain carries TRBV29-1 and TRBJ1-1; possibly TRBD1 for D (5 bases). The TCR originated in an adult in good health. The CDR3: CSVGTPNTEAFF. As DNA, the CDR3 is TGCAGCGTTGGGACACCGAACACTGAAGCTTTCTTT.